Listed here are 20 T cell receptor beta chains from one sample, sequenced in a study of cytotoxic CD8 clonotypes in ibrutinib-treated CLL. The protocol was immunoSEQ multiplex PCR, while the TCRdb copy is restricted to in-frame clones and leaves out a portion. The repertoire holds roughly 200,000 clones, nearly 80% seen once, with about 10% in the top ten. Source: PBMCs, taken after 12 months of ibrutinib treatment. The receptor set was obtained from a human donor with chronic lymphocytic leukemia.

The gene calls are TRBV5-4 and TRBJ1-1; D is unresolved. The germline V gene encodes CDR1 SGHNT and CDR2 YYREEE (reference sequence). Trimming shortened V by 7 bases and J by 0 bases, and 10 bases separated the two germline ends. The CDR3 has 13 amino acids. The CDR3 DNA reads as TGTGCCAGCGGATCCGAGATGAACACTGAAGCTTTCTTT. It translates to CASGSEMNTEAFF.

The V and J genes are TRBV6-6 and TRBJ1-1, with D perhaps matching TRBD1 (6 bases). The germline V gene encodes CDR1 MNHNY and CDR2 SVGAGI (reference sequence). There are 14 residues in the CDR3. The V and J ends lost 0 bases and 4 bases respectively, with 9 bases between them. The CDR3 coding sequence is TGTGCCAGCAGTTACTCGTTAGGGGGCACTGAAGCTTTCTTT. It yields the protein CASSYSLGGTEAFF.

The chain recombines TRBV7-8 with TRBJ2-7; D is unclear. With 1 base removed from V and 9 bases from J, the gap between germline ends came to 10 bases. The CDR3 is 12 residues long. Germline V CDR1 and CDR2: SGHVS, FQNEAQ. The CDR3 sequence: CASSLELLGQYF. CDR3 nucleotides: TGTGCCAGCAGCTTAGAACTGCTCGGGCAGTACTTC.

The CDR3 loop reads CAWSVRLARGNSPLHF. The DNA for the CDR3 is TGTGCCTGGAGTGTACGACTGGCCAGGGGGAATTCACCCCTCCACTTT. The chain uses TRBV30 and TRBJ1-6; 7 nucleotides agree with TRBD1. The CDR3 sequence is 16 residues long. V was clipped by 0 bases and J by 7 bases; unmatched bases: 9. The germline CDR1 and CDR2 sequences are GTSNPN and SVGIG (reference sequence). The full variable domain, rest sourced from reference TRBV30 and TRBJ1-6, is SQTIHQWPATLVQPVGSPLSLECTVEGTSNPNLYWYRQAAGRGLQLLFYSVGIGQISSEVPQNLSASRPQDRQFILSSKKLLLSDSGFYLCAWSVRLARGNSPLHFGNGTRLTVT.

About this clone itself: One end of the junction varies from germline; a read error may be responsible. This chain joins TRBV5-1 and TRBJ2-2; weak D call: TRBD1 (6 bases). The CDR3 is 13 residues long. The germline CDR1 and CDR2 sequences are SGHRS and YFSETQ. The CDR3 loop reads CASTLGQAGELFF. CDR3 coding DNA: TGCGCCAGCACCTTGGGACAAGCCGGGGAGCTGTTTTTT.

The chain carries TRBV25-1 and TRBJ2-7; D is perhaps TRBD1 (5 bases). V dropped 7 bases and J dropped 1 base, with 11 bases sitting between them. CDR1 is MGHDK, CDR2 SYGVNS, per germline. There are 13 residues in the CDR3. In DNA, the CDR3 is TGTGCCAGCACTGGACACACATCCTACGAGCAGTACTTC. Translated, it gives CASTGHTSYEQYF.

The J gene is TRBJ1-1, the V gene TRBV20-1; tentatively, D is TRBD1 (5 bases). The CDR3 extends over 10 amino acids. V lost 7 bases to trimming and J lost 8 bases, with 11 bases between them. The germline V gene has CDR1 DFQATT and CDR2 SNEGSKA (reference sequence). CDR3 DNA sequence: TGCAGTGTTAGGGGTGGAGAAGCTTTCTTT. Its translation: CSVRGGEAFF.

The chain recombines TRBV7-9 with TRBJ2-7; D gene ambiguous. This CDR3 contains 15 residues. Germline values: CDR1 SEHNR, CDR2 FQNEAQ (reference sequence). V was pared by 5 bases and J by 1 base, with 15 bases between. The CDR3 spells CASSQGRTTSYEQYF. The CDR3 coding sequence is TGTGCCAGCAGCCAAGGACGGACCACGTCCTACGAGCAGTACTTC.

In this sample, this clone turned up once. This chain links TRBV5-6 with TRBJ2-3; D not certain. Germline V gene lookup returns CDR1 SGHDT and CDR2 YYEEEE. V was cut by 5 bases and J by 0 bases, with 16 bases left in between. The CDR3 totals 16 residues. CDR3 sequence: CASRVGLAPSTDTQYF. CDR3 DNA: TGTGCCAGCAGGGTTGGGTTGGCCCCTAGCACAGATACGCAGTATTTT.

As to this clone: At one boundary the junction diverges from the germline segment, which might be a read error. V usage is TRBV27 and J usage is TRBJ1-2; D is unresolved. Germline loops: CDR1 MNHEY, CDR2 SMNVEV (reference sequence). CDR3 length: 14 residues. The CDR3 DNA is TGTGCCAGCAGTTCCCGACAAGAACACGGAGCTCCCTCCTTC. Residues: CASSSRQEHGAPSF.

The gene calls are TRBV10-3 and TRBJ1-5; possibly TRBD1 for D (5 bases). From germline, CDR1 is ENHRY and CDR2 SYGVKD. The CDR3 has 17 amino acids. Trimming shortened V by 4 bases and J by 0 bases, and 16 bases separated the two germline ends. As DNA, the CDR3 is TGTGCCATCAGTGGGGGAGGTGGGGCTTATAGCAATCAGCCCCAGCATTTT. Translation gives CAISGGGGAYSNQPQHF.

This clone was seen a few times. The chain employs TRBV9 and TRBJ2-1; D perhaps matches TRBD2 (5 bases). CDR3 length equals 15 residues. V lost 3 bases, J lost 5 bases, and 15 bases lay in between. CDR1 is SGDLS, CDR2 YYNGEE, per germline. The CDR3 sequence is CASSARRFRDNEQFF. The CDR3 DNA is TGTGCCAGCAGCGCCCGGAGGTTTAGGGACAATGAGCAGTTCTTC.

This chain uses TRBV27 with TRBJ1-2, with a weak D call TRBD1 (5 bases). This CDR3 is built from 14 residues. The germline V and J ends were trimmed by 3 bases and 0 bases, with 8 bases remaining between them. In germline, CDR1 is MNHEY, CDR2 SMNVEV (reference sequence). The CDR3 loop reads CASSFHRPNYGYTF. CDR3 coding DNA: TGTGCCAGCAGTTTCCACAGGCCTAACTATGGCTACACCTTC.

The chain recombines TRBV18 with TRBJ1-1; no definite D call. V lost 1 base and J lost 1, with 13 bases in between. Germline V gives CDR1 KGHSH, CDR2 LQKENI. The CDR3 sequence is 16 residues long. The DNA for the CDR3 is TGTGCCAGCTCACCACGGCCTGGGTATGGGAACACTGAAGCTTTCTTT. This translates into CASSPRPGYGNTEAFF.

The chain employs TRBV28 and TRBJ2-2; TRBD1 matches at 7 bases. Germline CDR1 reads MDHEN; CDR2 reads SYDVKM. Trimming cost V 4 bases and J 4 bases; bases outside gene matches: 6. The CDR3 has 15 amino acids. CDR3 protein: CASSSPGQATGELFF. The CDR3 DNA reads TGTGCCAGCAGTTCGCCCGGACAGGCCACCGGGGAGCTGTTTTTT.

DNA for the CDR3: TGTGCCACCAGCAGAGATTTCAGCGTCAATGAGCAGTTCTTC. Protein product: CATSRDFSVNEQFF. The chain recombines TRBV15 with TRBJ2-1; no clear D gene. This CDR3 is 14 amino acids long. Between the trimmed V and J ends, which lost 0 bases and 6 bases, there was a span of 9 bases. Per germline, CDR1 LNHNV and CDR2 YYDKDF (reference sequence).

This clone was counted between two and nine times. The chain employs TRBV6-1 and TRBJ1-1; no reliable D call. Germline CDR1 and CDR2: MNHNS and SASEGT. This CDR3 comprises 14 residues. The germline V and J ends were trimmed by 5 bases and 6 bases, with 16 bases remaining between them. CDR3 sequence: CASSRSGLSPEAFF. The CDR3 DNA sequence: TGTGCCAGCAGTAGATCCGGACTCTCCCCTGAAGCTTTCTTT.

The chain joins TRBV18 to TRBJ1-5, with 11 nucleotides matching TRBD1. Trimming took 3 bases from V and 5 from J; bases not matched to a gene: 3. The CDR3 covers 15 residues. Per germline, CDR1 KGHSH and CDR2 LQKENI. CDR3 in DNA: TGTGCCAGCTCACCTACGGGACAGGGGGATCAGCCCCAGCATTTT. It codes for CASSPTGQGDQPQHF.

The chain carries TRBV29-1 and TRBJ1-2; D possibly corresponds to TRBD1 (5 bases). Germline V gives CDR1 SQVTM, CDR2 ANQGSEA. V lost 3 bases and J 6 bases, leaving 11 bases between the germline ends. This CDR3 is built from 12 residues. CDR3 loop: CSVEGPQHGYTF. CDR3 nucleotide sequence: TGCAGCGTTGAGGGACCCCAGCATGGCTACACCTTC. Complete variable domain (other parts from reference TRBV29-1 and TRBJ1-2): SAVISQKPSRDICQRGTSLTIQCQVDSQVTMMFWYRQQPGQSLTLIATANQGSEATYESGFVIDKFPISRPNLTFSTLTVSNMSPEDSSIYLCSVEGPQHGYTFGSGTRLTVV.

Points on this clone: The sample carries other DNA sequences with the same CDR3. V gene TRBV5-1 combines with J gene TRBJ2-5, with 7 bases that match TRBD1. This CDR3 comprises 13 residues. J lost 5 bases, V lost 5 bases, and 6 bases had no gene match. CDR1 SGHRS and CDR2 YFSETQ come from the germline V gene. In DNA form, the CDR3 reads TGCGCCAGCAGTCTAGGGGGCGAGGAGACCCAGTACTTC. Its protein is CASSLGGEETQYF.